The 18 T cell receptor beta chains given below trace back to one sample, sequenced in a study of lymphopenia after photon versus proton radiotherapy. This table comes from immunoSEQ multiplex PCR, and its TCRdb copy is limited to in-frame clones, with some not included. This table has 53,000 or so clones, around 88% appearing once. The sequencing here drew on peripheral blood, taken from a patient treated with photon-based radiotherapy. The receptors derive from a man between 45 and 60 years old with gastric cancer.

This clone was seen a few times. The chain recombines TRBV21-1 with TRBJ1-5; the table's D call, TRBD1, has no DNA check behind it. TRBV21-1 is a pseudogene. The CDR3 is 13 amino acids. CDR3 sequence: CASSKEGPQPQHF. The CDR3 DNA reads TGTGCCAGCAGCAAAGAGGGGCCTCAGCCCCAGCATTTT.

This sequence joins TRBV4-1 and TRBJ2-3; the D is unclear. CDR3 length: 13 residues. V lost 0 bases to trimming and J lost 1 base, with 2 bases between them. Germline lookup yields CDR1 MGHRA and CDR2 YSYEKL. For the CDR3, the DNA is TGCGCCAGCAGCCAAGATGGCACAGATACGCAGTATTTT. Its translation: CASSQDGTDTQYF.

The chain carries TRBV18 and TRBJ2-2, with 8 bases identical to TRBD1. V lost 6 bases and J lost 5; bases outside the gene matches: 11. This CDR3 has 16 residues. CDR1 is KGHSH, CDR2 LQKENI, per germline. CDR3 in amino acids: CASSSDRERITGELFF. The CDR3, as DNA: TGTGCCAGCTCCTCGGACAGGGAGAGGATAACCGGGGAGCTGTTTTTT.

This clone was counted only a few times. The J gene is TRBJ1-4, the V gene TRBV6-5; D is possibly TRBD1 (6 bases). Germline assignment: CDR1 MNHEY and CDR2 SVGAGI. The CDR3 has 16 residues. V was cut by 6 bases and J by 5 bases, with 19 bases left in between. CDR3 DNA sequence: TGTGCCAGCAGCTACGGTACAGGGTACCCAAATGAAAAACTGTTTTTT. Translating it yields CASSYGTGYPNEKLFF.

The V and J genes are TRBV18 and TRBJ2-7, with D possibly being TRBD1 (5 bases). CDR1 KGHSH and CDR2 LQKENI come from the germline V gene. Deletions cut 3 bases from V and 2 bases from J, with 11 bases between. This CDR3 is 14 amino acids long. This chain's CDR3 is CASSPPTVTYEQYF. The CDR3 DNA follows: TGTGCCAGCTCACCGCCGACAGTCACCTACGAGCAGTACTTC.

The V call is TRBV7-2, the J call TRBJ2-3; D ambiguous. Trimming shortened V by 1 base and J by 2 bases, and 10 bases separated the two germline ends. Germline CDR1 reads SGHTA; CDR2 reads FQGNSA. This CDR3 region has 15 residues. Here the CDR3 reads CASSLEGSDTDTQYF. The CDR3 DNA reads as TGTGCCAGCAGCTTAGAGGGCAGTGACACAGATACGCAGTATTTT.

V and J are TRBV29-1 and TRBJ2-4, with D possibly matching TRBD1 (6 bases). This CDR3 is built from 12 residues. Germline values: CDR1 SQVTM, CDR2 ANQGSEA. Trimming left V 4 bases short and J 8 bases short, with 12 bases between. As DNA, the CDR3 is TGCAGCGTTGGTACCAGGGGAGACATTCAGTACTTC. Protein sequence: CSVGTRGDIQYF.

The genes are TRBV30 and TRBJ2-3, with D perhaps given as TRBD1 or TRBD2 (7 bases each). The CDR3 extends over 17 amino acids. CDR1 is GTSNPN, CDR2 SVGIG, per germline (reference sequence). V lost 0 bases and J 4 bases, leaving 20 bases between the germline ends. Here the CDR3 reads CAWSVRVGLGGPDTQYF. CDR3 nucleotide sequence: TGTGCCTGGAGTGTACGTGTTGGACTAGGGGGCCCAGATACGCAGTATTTT.

This chain uses TRBV6-1 with TRBJ1-2, with D tentatively TRBD1 (6 bases). Per germline, CDR1 MNHNS and CDR2 SASEGT. This CDR3 spans 12 amino acids. The germline V and J ends were trimmed by 2 bases and 8 bases, with 9 bases remaining between them. The CDR3: CASSESGEGYTF. The CDR3 nucleotides read TGTGCCAGCAGTGAATCAGGGGAAGGCTACACCTTC.

The chain joins TRBV5-3 to TRBJ2-3; TRBD2 matches at 12 bases. TRBV5-3 is recorded as an ORF, its role being uncertain. CDR3 length: 16 residues. The junction had 4 bases not matched to a gene; V was cut back by 2 bases and J by 3 bases. CDR3 amino acids: CARSFLAGGRTDTQYF. The CDR3 DNA is TGTGCCAGAAGCTTTCTAGCGGGAGGGAGAACAGATACGCAGTATTTT.

The chain is built from TRBV6-5 and TRBJ1-1; D is unresolved. The CDR3 covers 12 residues. Trimming shortened V by 4 bases and J by 7 bases, and 10 bases separated the two germline ends. CDR1 is MNHEY, CDR2 SVGAGI, per germline. CDR3 residues: CASSSRTSEAFF. The CDR3 DNA follows: TGTGCCAGCAGTTCGAGGACGAGTGAAGCTTTCTTT.

The chain carries TRBV29-1 and TRBJ2-1, with 11 bases matching TRBD2. The CDR3 runs 15 residues. Germline-derived CDR1 and CDR2 are SQVTM and ANQGSEA. Losses at the gene ends were 1 base for V and 7 bases for J; bases not matched to a gene: 6. The CDR3: CSVEGVAGGGNEQFF. Written as DNA, the CDR3 is TGCAGCGTTGAAGGGGTAGCGGGAGGGGGGAATGAGCAGTTCTTC.

V gene TRBV6-6 combines with J gene TRBJ2-2, with a tentative D call TRBD2 (6 bases). This CDR3 is built from 15 residues. Germline CDR1 is MNHNY and CDR2 is SVGAGI (reference sequence). V dropped 2 bases and J dropped 1 base, with 8 bases sitting between them. CDR3 region: CASSYAGLNTGELFF. The CDR3 DNA follows: TGTGCCAGCAGTTACGCGGGACTGAACACCGGGGAGCTGTTTTTT.

This clone was counted a single time. This chain joins TRBV2 and TRBJ2-1, with D possibly matching TRBD2 (6 bases). CDR1 and CDR2 from the germline V gene are SNHLY and FYNNEI. V was trimmed by 6 bases and J by 6 bases, leaving 15 bases between them. This CDR3 is 14 amino acids long. Here the CDR3 DNA reads TGTGCCAGCAGGGGGGGTTCCGGCCCCAATGAGCAGTTCTTC. This gives the protein CASRGGSGPNEQFF.

This chain joins TRBV7-8 and TRBJ1-1, with no clear D. Trimming took 1 base from V and 1 from J, leaving 10 bases between them. Germline V gene lookup returns CDR1 SGHVS and CDR2 FQNEAQ. This CDR3 contains 15 residues. The chain's CDR3 is CASSLVVKGNTEAFF. The CDR3 region has the DNA TGTGCCAGCAGCTTAGTTGTGAAAGGGAACACTGAAGCTTTCTTT.

The chain recombines TRBV2 with TRBJ1-4, with 7 bases lining up with TRBD1. The CDR3 contains 14 residues. The ends lost 5 bases at V and 8 bases at J; junction bases unmatched: 8. Germline values: CDR1 SNHLY, CDR2 FYNNEI. CDR3 nucleotide sequence: TGTGCCAGCAGTCCGACAGGGTGGGACGAAAAACTGTTTTTT. Encoded protein: CASSPTGWDEKLFF. Full variable domain (outside the CDR3, taken from reference TRBV2 and TRBJ1-4): EPEVTQTPSHQVTQMGQEVILRCVPISNHLYFYWYRQILGQKVEFLVSFYNNEISEKSEIFDDQFSVERPDGSNFTLKIRSTKLEDSAMYFCASSPTGWDEKLFFGSGTQLSVL.

The rearrangement uses TRBV4-3 and TRBJ2-6; D not certain. Germline lookup yields CDR1 LGHNA and CDR2 YSLEER. Trimming removed 2 bases from V and 2 bases from J, with 4 bases in between. This CDR3 has 14 residues. CDR3: CASSQSAGANVLTF. In DNA, the CDR3 is TGCGCCAGCAGCCAATCGGCTGGGGCCAACGTCCTGACTTTC.

This chain connects TRBV15 to TRBJ1-3; weak D call: TRBD1 (5 bases). Germline values: CDR1 LNHNV, CDR2 YYDKDF (reference sequence). The CDR3 runs to 17 residues. Trimming cost V 3 bases and J 1 base, with 16 bases left between them. Written as DNA, the CDR3 is TGTGCCACCAGCAGGTCAATCGCGACAGCATCTGGAAACACCATATATTTT. Translating gives CATSRSIATASGNTIYF.